This is a list of T cell receptor beta chains from one sample in a study of cytomegalovirus exposure and HLA in healthy donors. Profiled with immunoSEQ multiplex PCR; TCRdb holds only in-frame clones, not every one. Of about 150,000 clones listed, around 82% were seen once; the top ten hold under 0.4%. Material: PBMCs. Receptor source: a boy aged 2 to 10 in good health and CMV-seronegative. Both conserved end residues are part of each CDR3. Each record gives: clone size, D gene, J gene, V gene, CDR3 protein, CDR3 DNA. D genes are given only for firm matches. A clone size is listed for some rows: how often the clone was seen (once, few, many), or a class if it is expanded.

clone size: .
D gene: TRBD1
J gene: TRBJ2-7
V gene: TRBV27
CDR3 protein: CASSLPLTGINVYEQYF
CDR3 DNA: TGTGCCAGCAGTTTACCCTTGACAGGGATAAATGTCTACGAGCAGTACTTC

clone size: .
D gene: .
J gene: TRBJ2-1
V gene: TRBV10-3
CDR3 protein: CAISESTQTQFF
CDR3 DNA: TGTGCCATCAGTGAGTCGACACAAACGCAGTTCTTC

clone size: .
D gene: .
J gene: TRBJ2-3
V gene: TRBV7-2
CDR3 protein: CASSLAGGVYTDTQYF
CDR3 DNA: TGTGCCAGCAGCTTAGCGGGCGGGGTGTACACAGATACGCAGTATTTT

clone size: .
D gene: TRBD1
J gene: TRBJ2-1
V gene: TRBV7-9
CDR3 protein: CASSSRDRAQNYNEQFF
CDR3 DNA: TGTGCCAGCAGCTCTAGGGACAGGGCTCAAAATTACAATGAGCAGTTCTTC

clone size: few
D gene: .
J gene: TRBJ1-1
V gene: TRBV5-1
CDR3 protein: CASSLPGRGTEAFF
CDR3 DNA: TGCGCCAGCAGCTTGCCGGGGAGGGGAACTGAAGCTTTCTTT

clone size: once
D gene: .
J gene: TRBJ1-2
V gene: TRBV6-1
CDR3 protein: CASSLPGTLDGYTF
CDR3 DNA: TGTGCCAGCAGCCTCCCCGGGACTCTAGATGGCTACACCTTC

clone size: .
D gene: TRBD1
J gene: TRBJ1-2
V gene: TRBV10-1
CDR3 protein: CASSVDRVYGYTF
CDR3 DNA: TGCGCCAGCAGCGTTGACAGGGTTTATGGCTACACCTTC

clone size: few
D gene: .
J gene: TRBJ1-2
V gene: TRBV5-1
CDR3 protein: CASSLSGANYGYTF
CDR3 DNA: TGCGCCAGCAGCTTGTCGGGGGCTAACTATGGCTACACCTTC

clone size: .
D gene: TRBD1
J gene: TRBJ2-7
V gene: TRBV6-5
CDR3 protein: CASSYNQGAAWDEQYF
CDR3 DNA: TGTGCCAGCAGTTACAATCAGGGGGCGGCTTGGGACGAGCAGTACTTC

clone size: .
D gene: TRBD2
J gene: TRBJ2-1
V gene: TRBV10-2
CDR3 protein: CASLLAGGYNEQFF
CDR3 DNA: TGCGCCAGCTTGCTAGCGGGAGGCTACAATGAGCAGTTCTTC

clone size: .
D gene: .
J gene: TRBJ1-1
V gene: TRBV11-2
CDR3 protein: CASSWGRTAQGEAFF
CDR3 DNA: TGTGCCAGCAGCTGGGGTAGGACAGCTCAGGGTGAAGCTTTCTTT

clone size: .
D gene: TRBD2
J gene: TRBJ2-7
V gene: TRBV19
CDR3 protein: CASRRAGEVPYEQYF
CDR3 DNA: TGTGCCAGTAGGCGAGCGGGAGAGGTCCCTTACGAGCAGTACTTC

clone size: .
D gene: TRBD2
J gene: TRBJ2-1
V gene: TRBV5-1
CDR3 protein: CASSLVLAGSSYNEQFF
CDR3 DNA: TGCGCCAGCAGCTTGGTACTAGCGGGTAGCTCCTACAATGAGCAGTTCTTC

clone size: .
D gene: .
J gene: TRBJ2-3
V gene: TRBV2
CDR3 protein: CASSAQGRMGADTQYF
CDR3 DNA: TGTGCCAGCAGTGCTCAGGGTCGAATGGGCGCAGATACGCAGTATTTT

clone size: .
D gene: .
J gene: TRBJ2-2
V gene: TRBV30
CDR3 protein: CAWSVLGTTPGELFF
CDR3 DNA: TGTGCCTGGAGTGTACTGGGGACAACTCCCGGGGAGCTGTTTTTT

clone size: .
D gene: TRBD2
J gene: TRBJ2-2
V gene: TRBV6-1
CDR3 protein: CASSAGLANTGELFF
CDR3 DNA: TGTGCCAGCAGTGCCGGACTAGCGAACACCGGGGAGCTGTTTTTT

clone size: .
D gene: .
J gene: TRBJ1-5
V gene: TRBV7-8
CDR3 protein: CASSFTGPNQPQHF
CDR3 DNA: TGTGCCAGCAGCTTTACAGGGCCCAATCAGCCCCAGCATTTT

clone size: .
D gene: .
J gene: TRBJ2-5
V gene: TRBV4-1
CDR3 protein: CASSRLMTTSQETQYF
CDR3 DNA: TGCGCCAGCAGCCGCTTAATGACTACTTCGCAAGAGACCCAGTACTTC

clone size: once
D gene: .
J gene: TRBJ1-2
V gene: TRBV4-1
CDR3 protein: CASSQDETGLLYGYTF
CDR3 DNA: TGCGCCAGCAGCCAAGACGAGACAGGCCTTCTCTATGGCTACACCTTC

clone size: .
D gene: .
J gene: TRBJ1-2
V gene: TRBV6-1
CDR3 protein: CASITWATDGYTF
CDR3 DNA: TGTGCCAGCATTACCTGGGCCACGGATGGCTACACCTTC

clone size: .
D gene: TRBD2
J gene: TRBJ2-3
V gene: TRBV7-6
CDR3 protein: CASSLEVSGWVAGRSDTQYF
CDR3 DNA: TGTGCCAGCAGCTTAGAAGTCTCGGGCTGGGTAGCGGGACGGTCAGATACGCAGTATTTT

clone size: .
D gene: TRBD1
J gene: TRBJ2-7
V gene: TRBV27
CDR3 protein: CASRLGGDFYEQYF
CDR3 DNA: TGTGCCAGCAGGTTAGGGGGCGACTTCTACGAGCAGTACTTC

clone size: .
D gene: .
J gene: TRBJ1-5
V gene: TRBV15
CDR3 protein: CATSSSTGVNQPQHF
CDR3 DNA: TGTGCCACCAGCAGTTCTACGGGGGTCAATCAGCCCCAGCATTTT

clone size: .
D gene: .
J gene: TRBJ2-1
V gene: TRBV7-2
CDR3 protein: CASSPRSALGYYNEQFF
CDR3 DNA: TGTGCCAGCAGTCCTCGTTCTGCGCTGGGCTACTACAATGAGCAGTTCTTC

clone size: .
D gene: TRBD1
J gene: TRBJ2-7
V gene: TRBV25-1
CDR3 protein: CASSEFGRGPYEQYF
CDR3 DNA: TGTGCCAGCAGTGAATTTGGCAGGGGGCCTTACGAGCAGTACTTC

clone size: .
D gene: .
J gene: TRBJ2-2
V gene: TRBV6-5
CDR3 protein: CASSRTVGELFF
CDR3 DNA: TGTGCCAGCAGTAGGACAGTCGGGGAGCTGTTTTTT

clone size: .
D gene: .
J gene: TRBJ1-1
V gene: TRBV6-5
CDR3 protein: CASRVGGDGNTEAFF
CDR3 DNA: TGTGCCAGCAGAGTGGGGGGTGATGGGAACACTGAAGCTTTCTTT

clone size: .
D gene: .
J gene: TRBJ1-4
V gene: TRBV27
CDR3 protein: CASSFSGEKLFF
CDR3 DNA: TGTGCCAGCAGTTTTTCGGGTGAAAAACTGTTTTTT

clone size: .
D gene: .
J gene: TRBJ2-2
V gene: TRBV27
CDR3 protein: CASSLVGGRTGELFF
CDR3 DNA: TGTGCCAGCAGTTTAGTAGGGGGTAGGACCGGGGAGCTGTTTTTT

clone size: few
D gene: TRBD2
J gene: TRBJ2-1
V gene: TRBV10-3
CDR3 protein: CAISEDYTGLAGGEQFF
CDR3 DNA: TGTGCCATCAGTGAGGACTACACGGGACTAGCGGGAGGTGAGCAGTTCTTC

clone size: .
D gene: TRBD1
J gene: TRBJ2-7
V gene: TRBV6-1
CDR3 protein: CASNRDSRGPYEQYF
CDR3 DNA: TGTGCCAGCAACCGGGACAGCCGGGGTCCCTACGAGCAGTACTTC

clone size: .
D gene: TRBD1
J gene: TRBJ1-1
V gene: TRBV7-9
CDR3 protein: CASSFTGGAEAFF
CDR3 DNA: TGTGCCAGCAGCTTTACAGGGGGGGCTGAAGCTTTCTTT

clone size: .
D gene: .
J gene: TRBJ1-2
V gene: TRBV2
CDR3 protein: CASSAQRANYGYTF
CDR3 DNA: TGTGCCAGCAGTGCTCAGCGGGCTAACTATGGCTACACCTTC

clone size: few
D gene: .
J gene: TRBJ2-3
V gene: TRBV6-5
CDR3 protein: CASSYRLLGGTQYF
CDR3 DNA: TGTGCCAGCAGTTACCGCCTACTGGGGGGTACGCAGTATTTT

clone size: few
D gene: .
J gene: TRBJ2-7
V gene: TRBV27
CDR3 protein: CASHGGPQLPSYEQYF
CDR3 DNA: TGTGCCAGCCACGGCGGGCCGCAGTTACCCTCCTACGAGCAGTACTTC